Presented here are 18 T cell receptor beta chains from one specimen sequenced in a study of regulatory T cells in long-lasting Graves disease. Libraries of TCR beta came from iRepertoire HTBI primers plus Arm-PCR of CDR3 regions. TCRdb redid the calling of the multiplex PCR reads with MiXCR, one entry per CDR3 protein. The data hold around 450,000 distinct CDR3 sequences, with 15% to 20% observed a single time. The time point is: newly diagnosed GD, antithyroid drugs for less than 3 months. RNA isolated from PBMCs was used to make the TCR library. The data were also submitted as part of a second study, on T cells in Graves' hyperthyroidism and ophthalmopathy.

The sample was peripheral blood mononuclear cells (PBMCs), taken at new diagnosis, from a patient treated with antithyroid drugs. The source of these receptors is a man in his forties or fifties with Graves disease.

This clonotype was detected a few times. The CDR3 loop reads CASSRSGSIEDTQYF. The CDR3 DNA is TGTGCCAGCAGTCGTAGCGGGAGTATAGAAGATACGCAGTATTTT. V and J are TRBV7-9 and TRBJ2-3; TRBD2 matches 9 bases. Germline V gene sequence: CDR1 SEHNR, CDR2 FQNEAQ (reference sequence). With 6 bases clipped from V and 5 bases from J, the junction kept 9 bases outside the gene matches. CDR3 size: 15 residues.

This clonotype turned up a few times. A junction boundary mismatches the germline segment, possibly from a read error. The chain combines TRBV6-2 or TRBV6-3 with TRBJ1-1, with D hard to call. The V gene's germline CDR1 is MNHEY and CDR2 SVGEGT. The CDR3 totals 15 residues. CDR3 loop: CASTPQKEIRSTRFF. CDR3 in DNA: TGTGCCAGCACTCCCCAGAAGGAGATCCGCTCGACCAGATTTTTT.

V is TRBV24-1 and J is TRBJ2-1; 14 positions agree with TRBD2. Per germline, CDR1 KGHDR and CDR2 SFDVKD. The CDR3 is 20 residues long. V was pared by 4 bases and J by 1 base, with 11 bases of the junction left unmatched. The chain's CDR3 is CATSEMPGLAGEESYNEQFF. In DNA, the CDR3 is TGTGCCACCAGTGAAATGCCGGGACTAGCGGGAGAGGAATCCTACAATGAGCAGTTCTTC.

This clonotype was recorded at least ten times. The chain combines TRBV2 with TRBJ1-2, with a possible D match to TRBD1 (6 bases). Germline values: CDR1 SNHLY, CDR2 FYNNEI. Trimming pared 3 bases from V and 4 bases from J, leaving 9 bases between. This CDR3 comprises 13 residues. The CDR3 sequence: CASSEDSPYGYTF. The CDR3 DNA sequence: TGTGCCAGCAGTGAGGACAGTCCCTATGGCTACACCTTC.

In DNA form, the CDR3 reads TGTGCCAGTAGTATGAGAGGAGGGCTGGGCGGAAACACCATATATTTT. Residues: CASSMRGGLGGNTIYF. The chain couples TRBV19 to TRBJ1-3; D not resolved. Between the trimmed V and J ends, which lost 3 bases and 4 bases, there was a span of 16 bases. The V gene's germline CDR1 is LNHDA and CDR2 SQIVND (reference sequence). The CDR3 runs 16 residues.

This clonotype occurred many times. The rearrangement joins TRBV3-1 to TRBJ2-1, with a weak D call TRBD2 (5 bases). The V gene's germline CDR1 is LGHDT and CDR2 YNNKEL (reference sequence). The CDR3 totals 14 residues. The V end lost 3 bases, the J end lost 7 bases, and 13 bases lay between the germline ends. CDR3 nucleotides: TGTGCCAGCAGCCATGCCCTCGGCGGGAATGAGCAGTTCTTC. This translates into CASSHALGGNEQFF.

The table lists this clonotype with a few counts. The chain joins TRBV12-3 or TRBV12-4 to TRBJ2-5, with 8 bases fitting TRBD1. The CDR3 consists of 14 residues. Trimming at V came to 4 bases and at J to 5 bases, leaving 6 bases not matched to a gene. The CDR3 reads CASSSTDRVETQYF. The CDR3, as DNA: TGTGCCAGCAGTTCAACGGACAGGGTTGAGACCCAGTACTTC.

The gene calls are TRBV6-1 and TRBJ2-5, with 13 bases that match TRBD2. The CDR3 loop spans 17 amino acids. Unmatched junction bases numbered 10, after V lost 7 bases and J lost 2 bases. Germline CDR1 and CDR2: MNHNS and SASEGT. CDR3 region: CASKAGLAGVGQETQYF. CDR3 nucleotides: TGTGCCAGCAAGGCCGGACTAGCGGGAGTAGGGCAAGAGACCCAGTACTTC.

For this clonotype: Compared with germline, one end of the junction differs, possibly owing to a read error. The J gene is TRBJ1-2, the V gene TRBV12-3 or TRBV12-4; TRBD1 agrees at 7 bases. The CDR3 sequence is 13 residues long. CDR3 protein: CVSSIDRDGGYTF. The CDR3 DNA follows: TGTGTCAGCAGCATCGACAGGGACGGCGGCTACACCTTC.

The sample holds many counts of this clonotype. This chain links TRBV29-1 with TRBJ2-5; D uncertain. The CDR3 is made up of 11 amino acids. Germline lookup yields CDR1 SQVTM and CDR2 ANQGSEA. The CDR3 coding sequence is TGCAGTTTCAGTGATGGGGAGACCCAGTACTTC. The encoded protein is CSFSDGETQYF.

In its sample, this clonotype was seen many times. The rearrangement links TRBV2 to TRBJ2-1, with TRBD2 as a possible D gene (7 bases). There are 12 residues in the CDR3. Trimming took off 11 bases at V and 9 bases at J, with 17 bases between the two ends. Per germline, CDR1 SNHLY and CDR2 FYNNEI. The CDR3 nucleotides are TGTGCCGGACGGGGGGCAGGCGCTGAGCAGTTCTTC. Amino acids: CAGRGAGAEQFF.

This clonotype was detected once. This could be a read error, since a much larger clone is one nucleotide away. The V gene is TRBV7-8, the J gene TRBJ1-2; 10 bases map to TRBD1. The CDR3 consists of 15 residues. The V gene's germline CDR1 is SGHVS and CDR2 FQNEAQ. The CDR3 DNA reads as TGTGCCAGCAGACCACTGGACAGGGGGGGTTATGGCCACACCTTC. Amino acids: CASRPLDRGGYGHTF.

Ten or more counts support this clonotype. Mismatch with germline at one junction end may stem from a read error. The chain's CDR3 is CATSDRGQGSSNEQFF. DNA of the CDR3: TGTGCCACCAGTGACCGCGGACAGGGCTCCTCCAATGAGCAGTTCTTC. The chain recombines TRBV24-1 with TRBJ2-1, with TRBD1 matching over 8 bases. CDR1 is KGHDR and CDR2 is SFDVKD in the germline V gene. This CDR3 has 16 residues.

This clonotype was seen many times. The chain is built from TRBV9 and TRBJ2-3; TRBD2 agrees at 9 bases. V dropped 4 bases and J dropped 2; count of bases not matched to a gene: 5. This CDR3 has 15 residues. Germline V lookup: CDR1 SGDLS, CDR2 YYNGEE. The CDR3 nucleotides read TGTGCCAGCAGCTCACGGACTAGCGACACAGATACGCAGTATTTT. Protein sequence: CASSSRTSDTDTQYF.

V usage is TRBV12-5 and J usage is TRBJ1-1, with D maybe TRBD1 (6 bases). The V gene lost 3 bases and the J gene lost 3 bases, with 14 bases spanning the gap. Germline CDR1 is LGHNT and CDR2 is FRNRAP. The CDR3 length is 15 residues. The CDR3 protein is CASGFKDSWDTEAFF. The CDR3 DNA reads TGTGCTAGTGGTTTTAAGGACAGCTGGGACACTGAAGCTTTCTTT.

This clonotype was counted a single time. This sequence joins TRBV20-1 and TRBJ2-7, with 7 bases lining up with TRBD2. Per the germline V gene, CDR1 is DFQATT and CDR2 is SNEGSKA (reference sequence). CDR3 length: 15 residues. V gave up 3 bases and J gave up 7 bases; unmatched junction bases: 15. CDR3 nucleotides: TGCAGTGCTAGTGCCGGGACTACACTTCTCGGAGAGCAGTACTTC. It is translated as CSASAGTTLLGEQYF.

The chain combines TRBV18 with TRBJ2-4, with D uncertain. V dropped 8 bases and J dropped 0 bases, with 11 bases sitting between them. The CDR3 runs 14 residues. CDR1 and CDR2 (germline): KGHSH, LQKENI. CDR3 loop: CASPSTLAKNIQYF. In nucleotides, the CDR3 is TGTGCCAGCCCATCTACATTAGCCAAAAACATTCAGTACTTC.

V usage is TRBV19 and J usage is TRBJ2-1, with D perhaps matching TRBD1 or TRBD2 (5 bases each). Between the trimmed V and J ends, which lost 1 base and 0 bases, there was a span of 10 bases. The CDR3 is made up of 16 amino acids. CDR1 is LNHDA, CDR2 SQIVND, per germline (reference sequence). The CDR3 DNA is TGTGCCAGTAGTATAGCGAGGGGCTCCTCCTACAATGAGCAGTTCTTC. It is translated as CASSIARGSSYNEQFF.